These 2 T cell receptor beta chains were all obtained from the same sample, sequenced in a study of PD-1 blockade in classical Hodgkin lymphoma. With no exception, relapse followed autologous stem cell transplantation in all patients, and brentuximab vedotin exposure varied. Only in-frame clones appear in the TCRdb table, and some are missing; sequencing was by immunoSEQ multiplex PCR. The profile shows about 72,000 clones, roughly 91% of them singletons. This specimen was peripheral blood mononuclear cells (PBMCs), taken at baseline. The source is a human donor with classical Hodgkin lymphoma.

The chain combines TRBV2 with TRBJ2-7; no clear D gene. V was clipped by 6 bases and J by 4 bases, with 7 bases between them. Germline-derived CDR1 and CDR2 are SNHLY and FYNNEI. The CDR3 covers 11 residues. The CDR3 bases are TGTGCCAGCAGCGGAGAGTACGAGCAGTACTTC. It translates to CASSGEYEQYF.

The V and J genes are TRBV6-6 and TRBJ2-1; D is possibly TRBD1 or TRBD2 (5 bases each). This CDR3 has 14 residues. From germline, CDR1 is MNHNY and CDR2 SVGAGI (reference sequence). V lost 6 bases and J lost 6, with 15 bases in between. The CDR3 nucleotides are TGTGCCAGCAGACAGGAGGTTCTCAGCAATGAGCAGTTCTTC. This sequence encodes CASRQEVLSNEQFF.